This TCR beta chain was identified during a study of blood T cells in healthy people across ages. PCR was performed a second time for roughly 7 to 11 cycles using a sample-barcoded 5' primer and a J-beta primer mix. TCRdb passed the 5' RACE reads through MiXCR, listing each CDR3 protein once. Among over 450,000 distinct CDR3 sequences listed, 24% were seen once. These sequences were also reported in another study, on T cells of mothers and their children. According to that study: Each mother yielded more than 9 million TCR beta CDR3 reads. Each child yielded 2.5 million to 3 million reads.

The TCR sequence derives from a boy aged 5-17 years in good health. Sequencing input: blood.

CDR3 amino acids: CASSHVTGSEQYF. The DNA for the CDR3 is TGCGCCAGCAGCCATGTTACAGGGTCCGAGCAGTACTTC. The genes are TRBV4-1 and TRBJ2-7; the D gene is possibly TRBD1 (6 bases). In germline, CDR1 is MGHRA, CDR2 YSYEKL. This CDR3 region has 13 residues. Trimming took 3 bases from V and 6 from J, leaving 12 bases between them.